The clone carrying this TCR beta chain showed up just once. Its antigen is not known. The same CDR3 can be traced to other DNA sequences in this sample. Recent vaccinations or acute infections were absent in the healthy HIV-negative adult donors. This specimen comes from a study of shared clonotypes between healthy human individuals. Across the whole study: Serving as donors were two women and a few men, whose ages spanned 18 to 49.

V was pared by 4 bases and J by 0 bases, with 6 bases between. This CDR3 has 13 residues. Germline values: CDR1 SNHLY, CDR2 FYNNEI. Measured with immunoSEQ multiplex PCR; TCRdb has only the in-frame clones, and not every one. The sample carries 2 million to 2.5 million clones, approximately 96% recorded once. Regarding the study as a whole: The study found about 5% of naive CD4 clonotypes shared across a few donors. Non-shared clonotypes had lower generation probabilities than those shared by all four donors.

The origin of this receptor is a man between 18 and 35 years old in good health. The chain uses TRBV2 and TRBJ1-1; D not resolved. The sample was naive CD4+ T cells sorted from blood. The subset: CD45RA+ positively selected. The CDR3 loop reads CASSGQLNTEAFF. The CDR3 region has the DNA TGTGCCAGCAGTGGGCAGCTGAACACTGAAGCTTTCTTT.